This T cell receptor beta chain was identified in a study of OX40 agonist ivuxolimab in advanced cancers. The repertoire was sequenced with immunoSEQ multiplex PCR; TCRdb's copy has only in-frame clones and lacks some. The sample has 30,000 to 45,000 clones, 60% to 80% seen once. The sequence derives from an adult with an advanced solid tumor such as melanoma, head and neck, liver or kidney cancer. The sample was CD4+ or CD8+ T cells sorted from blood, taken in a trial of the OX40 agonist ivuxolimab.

As DNA, the CDR3 is TGCGCCAGCAGCCAAGAATTGTCGCTAGCGGCCTACTACGAGCAGTACTTC. Protein product: CASSQELSLAAYYEQYF. The chain uses TRBV4-3 and TRBJ2-7; TRBD2 aligns across 7 bases. V gave up 0 bases and J gave up 3 bases; unmatched junction bases: 11. Germline V gene sequence: CDR1 LGHNA, CDR2 YSLEER. This CDR3 contains 17 residues.